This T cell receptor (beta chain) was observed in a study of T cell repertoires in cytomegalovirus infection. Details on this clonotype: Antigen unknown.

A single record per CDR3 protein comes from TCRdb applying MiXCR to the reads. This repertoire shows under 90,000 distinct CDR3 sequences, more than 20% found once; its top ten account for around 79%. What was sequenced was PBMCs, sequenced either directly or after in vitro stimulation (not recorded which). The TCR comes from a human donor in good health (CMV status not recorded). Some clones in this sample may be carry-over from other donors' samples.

The CDR3 is CATSDRTSWEQYF. As DNA, the CDR3 is TGTGCCACCAGTGATCGGACTAGTTGGGAGCAGTACTTC. V usage is TRBV24-1 and J usage is TRBJ2-7; the match to TRBD2 covers 7 bases. The germline CDR1 and CDR2 sequences are KGHDR and SFDVKD. V shed 3 bases, J shed 7 bases, and the junction held 5 bases outside the gene matches. This CDR3 contains 13 residues.